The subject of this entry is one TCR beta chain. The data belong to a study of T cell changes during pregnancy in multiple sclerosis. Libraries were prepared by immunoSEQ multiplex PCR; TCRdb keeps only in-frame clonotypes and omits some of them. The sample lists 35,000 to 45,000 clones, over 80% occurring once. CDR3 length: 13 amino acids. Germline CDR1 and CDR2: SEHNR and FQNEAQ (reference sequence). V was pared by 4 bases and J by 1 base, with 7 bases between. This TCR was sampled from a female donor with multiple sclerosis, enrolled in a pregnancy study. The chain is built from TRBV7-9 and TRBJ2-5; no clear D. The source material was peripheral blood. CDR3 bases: TGTGCCAGCAGCTCGTATACCCAAGAGACCCAGTACTTC. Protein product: CASSSYTQETQYF. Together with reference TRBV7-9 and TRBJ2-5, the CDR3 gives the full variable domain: DTGVSQNPRHKITKRGQNVTFRCDPISEHNRLYWYRQTLGQGPEFLTYFQNEAQLEKSRLLSDRFSAERPKGSFSTLEIQRTEQGDSAMYLCASSSYTQETQYFGPGTRLLVL.